Listed here are 18 T cell receptor beta chains from one sample, sequenced in a study of T cell repertoires in cytomegalovirus infection. From the reads, TCRdb called clonotypes with MiXCR, one entry per CDR3 protein. The sample shows 480,000 or so distinct CDR3 sequences, approximately 10% of them seen only once. Sequenced sample: PBMCs. These receptors were obtained from a human donor in good health (CMV status not recorded). Some clones in this sample may be carry-over from other donors' samples.

This clonotype has a handful of counts. V usage is TRBV3-1 and J usage is TRBJ2-7; perhaps TRBD1 as D (7 bases). The germline CDR1 and CDR2 sequences are LGHDT and YNNKEL (reference sequence). This CDR3 has 17 amino acids. The V end was cut by 4 bases, the J end by 0 bases, with 19 bases between. The CDR3 loop reads CASSRLGFRGDSYEQYF. CDR3 DNA: TGTGCCAGCAGCCGATTGGGATTCAGGGGGGACTCCTACGAGCAGTACTTC.

This clonotype was counted ten times or more. The chain has TRBV4-2 and TRBJ1-3; tentative D call: TRBD1 (5 bases). CDR1 and CDR2 from the germline V gene are LGHNA and YNFKEQ. The CDR3 is 15 residues long. V dropped 0 bases and J dropped 5 bases, with 11 bases sitting between them. DNA of the CDR3: TGTGCCAGCAGCCAAGAGGGGCAGGGAAGAAACACCATATATTTT. It is translated as CASSQEGQGRNTIYF.

As for this clonotype: The junction does not match germline at one end; this may be a read error. The chain has TRBV7-4 and TRBJ1-2; D ambiguous. The CDR3 is 13 residues long. CDR1 is SGHVT and CDR2 is SQSDAQ in the germline V gene. CDR3 residues: CDSSPDSSYGYTF. The CDR3 nucleotides are TGTGACAGCAGCCCTGACTCTAGCTATGGCTACACCTTC. The full variable domain, rest sourced from reference TRBV7-4 and TRBJ1-2, is GAGVSQSPRYKVAKRGRDVALRCDSISGHVTLYWYRQTLGQGSEVLTYSQSDAQRDKSGRPSGRFSAERPERSVSTLKIQRTEQGDSAVYLCDSSPDSSYGYTFGSGTRLTVV.

Of note for this clonotype: A much larger clone is a single base away; this may be a read error. The chain employs TRBV29-1 and TRBJ1-2; D not resolved. Trimming took off 3 bases at V and 2 bases at J, with 4 bases between the two ends. The germline V gene has CDR1 SQVTM and CDR2 ANQGSEA. The CDR3 is 11 amino acids. The CDR3, as DNA: TGCAGCGTTGACGACAACTATGGCTACACCTTC. Translating it yields CSVDDNYGYTF.

This clonotype was seen a few times. The V gene is TRBV4-1, the J gene TRBJ1-1; 11 nucleotides agree with TRBD1. Trimming removed 3 bases from V and 4 bases from J; junction bases left unmatched: 4. Germline V gene data show CDR1 as MGHRA and CDR2 as YSYEKL. The CDR3 length is 15 residues. CDR3 amino acids: CASSHPGTGGTEAFF. CDR3 in DNA: TGCGCCAGCAGCCACCCCGGGACAGGGGGCACTGAAGCTTTCTTT.

This clonotype occurred many times. The J gene is TRBJ2-2, the V gene TRBV6-2 or TRBV6-3; D possibly corresponds to TRBD2 (6 bases). The CDR3 extends over 15 amino acids. Trimming removed 2 bases at V and 7 bases at J, with 14 bases between. Germline V lookup: CDR1 MNHEY, CDR2 SVGEGT. CDR3 DNA: TGTGCCAGCAGTTACCGGACCTTGGGGGGCGGGGAGCTGTTTTTT. Its translation is CASSYRTLGGGELFF.

J is TRBJ2-5 and V is TRBV6-7, with D perhaps matching TRBD1 or TRBD2 (5 bases each). TRBV6-7 is filed as an ORF, its function uncertain. This CDR3 comprises 17 residues. The ends were cut back, 8 bases at V and 1 base at J, with 23 bases in the middle. CDR3 nucleotide sequence: TGTGCCAGCCAATGTTCTGCCTCCGGGGACCTCCAAGAGACCCAGTACTTC. Translated: CASQCSASGDLQETQYF.

This clonotype was seen a few times. The V gene is TRBV4-2, the J gene TRBJ1-1; 7 bases align to TRBD1. This CDR3 has 15 residues. Germline loops: CDR1 LGHNA, CDR2 YNFKEQ. The J segment lost 4 bases and the V segment lost 1 base, leaving 6 bases of the junction unmatched. The CDR3, as DNA: TGTGCCAGCAGCCAAGTTCGGACAGGAGGCACTGAAGCTTTCTTT. Its protein is CASSQVRTGGTEAFF.

This clonotype was observed a handful of times. The gene calls are TRBV11-1 and TRBJ2-1; TRBD2 is a possible D gene (6 bases). CDR1 and CDR2 (germline): SGHAT, FQDESV (reference sequence). The V end lost 5 bases, the J end lost 0 bases, and 14 bases lay between the germline ends. The CDR3 has 16 amino acids. This chain's CDR3 is CASSPSGGRSYNEQFF. The CDR3 DNA reads TGTGCCAGCAGCCCCTCCGGGGGTCGCTCCTACAATGAGCAGTTCTTC.

In this sample, this clonotype turned up a few times. This chain uses TRBV5-1 with TRBJ2-5, with TRBD2 matching 13 bases. Looked up from germline, CDR1 is SGHRS and CDR2 is YFSETQ. This CDR3 region has 16 residues. The V segment lost 2 bases and the J segment 9 bases; nucleotides outside the gene matches: 10. The CDR3 loop is CASSFGTSGVSGAQYF. The CDR3 nucleotides are TGCGCCAGCAGCTTCGGGACTAGCGGGGTCTCGGGGGCCCAGTACTTC.

This clonotype has ten or more counts. CDR3 sequence: CASGFGGETQYF. The CDR3, as DNA: TGCGCCAGCGGCTTCGGCGGGGAGACCCAGTACTTC. The rearrangement links TRBV10-2 to TRBJ2-5; tentative D call: TRBD2 (5 bases). Trimming took off 8 bases at V and 5 bases at J, with 12 bases between the two ends. Germline V gives CDR1 WSHSY, CDR2 SAAADI. CDR3 length: 12 residues.

This clonotype occurred many times. The chain uses TRBV5-1 and TRBJ2-1; D remains ambiguous. CDR3 length equals 12 residues. Germline V lookup: CDR1 SGHRS, CDR2 YFSETQ. V lost 4 bases, J lost 3 bases, and 5 bases lay in between. In DNA form, the CDR3 reads TGCGCCAGCAGCGACGGCTACAATGAGCAGTTCTTC. This gives the protein CASSDGYNEQFF.

V is TRBV6-1 and J is TRBJ2-2; 8 positions agree with TRBD2. Losses at the gene ends were 8 bases for V and 0 bases for J; bases not matched to a gene: 11. Germline values: CDR1 MNHNS, CDR2 SASEGT. CDR3 length: 17 amino acids. DNA of the CDR3: TGTGCCAGCGAACCTGGACTAGCTGCTTCGAACACCGGGGAGCTGTTTTTT. It yields the protein CASEPGLAASNTGELFF.

Ten or more counts support this clonotype. The chain joins TRBV7-2 to TRBJ1-1; D unresolved. Germline V gene sequence: CDR1 SGHTA, CDR2 FQGNSA. The V end lost 1 base, the J end lost 4 bases, and 13 bases lay between the germline ends. This CDR3 has 15 amino acids. The DNA for the CDR3 is TGTGCCAGCAGCTTAGTTCCGGGAATGGTCACTGAAGCTTTCTTT. Translating gives CASSLVPGMVTEAFF. The full variable domain, rest sourced from reference TRBV7-2 and TRBJ1-1, is GAGVSQSPSNKVTEKGKDVELRCDPISGHTALYWYRQSLGQGLEFLIYFQGNSAPDKSGLPSDRFSAERTGGSVSTLTIQRTQQEDSAVYLCASSLVPGMVTEAFFGQGTRLTVV.

There are many counts of this clonotype. The chain uses TRBV5-1 and TRBJ2-5, with TRBD1 identical over 7 bases. The CDR3 runs to 14 residues. The V gene's germline CDR1 is SGHRS and CDR2 YFSETQ. J lost 4 bases, V lost 0 bases, and 3 bases had no gene match. The CDR3 region is CASSLVWTGETQYF. CDR3 sequence (DNA): TGCGCCAGCAGCTTGGTGTGGACAGGAGAGACCCAGTACTTC.

Ten or more counts support this clonotype. The gene calls are TRBV7-9 and TRBJ2-7; D is possibly TRBD2 (6 bases). The CDR3 runs to 15 residues. Germline loops: CDR1 SEHNR, CDR2 FQNEAQ (reference sequence). V was trimmed by 5 bases and J by 2 bases, leaving 16 bases between them. The CDR3 DNA follows: TGTGCCAGCAGCCCCGGTCGGGAGTCAGCCTACGAGCAGTACTTC. It codes for CASSPGRESAYEQYF.

This clonotype was observed many times. The chain's CDR3 is CASSLHGQGQETQYF. For the CDR3, the DNA is TGTGCCAGCAGCTTACATGGACAGGGCCAAGAGACCCAGTACTTC. This chain joins TRBV7-3 and TRBJ2-5; 8 bases align to TRBD1. V lost 2 bases to trimming and J lost 1 base; unmatched junction nucleotides: 3. Germline V gives CDR1 SGHTA, CDR2 FQGTGA. The CDR3 length is 15 residues.

This clonotype came up many times. The chain joins TRBV12-3 or TRBV12-4 to TRBJ2-5, with 13 bases fitting TRBD2. The CDR3 has 19 amino acids. V dropped 2 bases and J dropped 5; count of bases not matched to a gene: 14. The CDR3 protein is CASSLSLAGGCSVGETQYF. Written as DNA, the CDR3 is TGTGCCAGCAGTTTATCACTAGCGGGGGGGTGTTCGGTGGGGGAGACCCAGTACTTC.